Listed below are T cell receptor beta chains from one sample, sequenced in a study of blood T cells in healthy people across ages. TCRdb redid the calling of the 5' RACE reads with MiXCR, one entry per CDR3 protein. The data show 550,000 to 750,000 distinct CDR3 sequences, approximately 21% seen once. Source material: blood. All receptors come from a man between 65 and 85 years old in good health. CDR3s include the opening cysteine and the closing phenylalanine or tryptophan. Fields, in order: V gene, CDR3 length, CDR3 protein.

TRBV7-8 12 CASSSDIYEQYF
TRBV7-2 15 CASSLSGGIKNIQYF
TRBV7-2 15 CASSLATGVGETQYF
TRBV3-1 15 CASSPENSPPGELFF
TRBV6-6 13 CASTLGQDYGYTF
TRBV7-8 16 CASSLADGGYTDTQYF
TRBV12-3/TRBV12-4 16 CASSFSMGPSNYEQYF
TRBV9 17 CASSRGARTRSENEQFF
TRBV7-3 13 CASSSSVQETQYF
TRBV4-1 12 CASSPTGIEQYF
TRBV11-2 17 CASSLTSGSHRPSEQYF
TRBV16 13 CASSLQGHTEAFF
TRBV5-1 15 CASSLVDGGNTEAFF
TRBV20-1 15 CSARAIGQGLSPLHF
TRBV5-1 14 CASSSGLAPNEQFF
TRBV24-1 15 CATSDPTSGNNEQFF
TRBV29-1 13 CSVVGYSQETQYF